The entry below describes one TCR beta chain. Its matching antigen is unknown. The source of the sample is a study of shared clonotypes between healthy human individuals. Study-wide background: Per donor, three plates held CD4 naive cells, three held CD4 memory, two held CD8 naive and one held CD8 memory. Overall study results and limits: For naive CD4 cells, approximately 5% of clonotypes were shared across a handful of donors.

Germline V gives CDR1 LGHNA, CDR2 YSLEER. The CDR3 covers 15 residues. V gave up 4 bases and J gave up 8 bases; unmatched junction bases: 9. The method was immunoSEQ multiplex PCR; TCRdb's version includes in-frame clones alone and lacks a portion of them. The table records some 2,500,000 clones, approximately 93% of them present only once. The rearrangement joins TRBV4-3 to TRBJ2-1; TRBD2 matches 9 bases. The receptor comes from a man aged 18 to 30 in good health. Some clones in this sample may be carry-over from other donors' samples. The sample taken for sequencing was naive CD4+ T cells from PBMCs. The subset here: CD45RA+ positively selected. CDR3 DNA sequence: TGCGCCAGCAGCCTGCGGGAGGGCCCCCGGGATGAGCAGTTCTTC. It encodes CASSLREGPRDEQFF.